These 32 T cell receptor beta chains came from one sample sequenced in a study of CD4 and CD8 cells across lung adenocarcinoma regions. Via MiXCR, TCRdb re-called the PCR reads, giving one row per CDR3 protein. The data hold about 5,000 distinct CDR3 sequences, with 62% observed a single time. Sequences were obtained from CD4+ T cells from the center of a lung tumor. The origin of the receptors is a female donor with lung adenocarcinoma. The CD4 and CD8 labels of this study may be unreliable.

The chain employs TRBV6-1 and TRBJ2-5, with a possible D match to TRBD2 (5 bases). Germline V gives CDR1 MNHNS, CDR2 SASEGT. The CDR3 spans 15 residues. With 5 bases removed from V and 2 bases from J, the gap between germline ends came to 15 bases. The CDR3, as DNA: TGTGCCAGCAGTCCCCGAGCGGACCCACAAGAGACCCAGTACTTC. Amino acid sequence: CASSPRADPQETQYF.

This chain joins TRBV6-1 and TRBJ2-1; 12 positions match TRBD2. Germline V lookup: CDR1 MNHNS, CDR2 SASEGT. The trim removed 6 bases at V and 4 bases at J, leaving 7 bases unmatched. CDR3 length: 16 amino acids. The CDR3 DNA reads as TGTGCCAGCAGCACCGGACTAGCGGGACCGTACAATGAGCAGTTCTTC. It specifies CASSTGLAGPYNEQFF.

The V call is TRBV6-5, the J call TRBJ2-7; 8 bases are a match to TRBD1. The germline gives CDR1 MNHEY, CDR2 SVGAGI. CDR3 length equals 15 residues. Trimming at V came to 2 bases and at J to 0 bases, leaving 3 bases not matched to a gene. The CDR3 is CASSYGTGSSYEQYF. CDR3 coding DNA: TGTGCCAGCAGTTACGGGACAGGAAGCTCCTACGAGCAGTACTTC.

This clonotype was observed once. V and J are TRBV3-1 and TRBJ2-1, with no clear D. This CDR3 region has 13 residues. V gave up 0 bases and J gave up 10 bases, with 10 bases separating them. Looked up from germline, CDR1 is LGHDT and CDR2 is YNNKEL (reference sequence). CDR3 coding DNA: TGTGCCAGCAGCCAAGATCGAATAGGGGAGCAGTTCTTC. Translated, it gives CASSQDRIGEQFF.

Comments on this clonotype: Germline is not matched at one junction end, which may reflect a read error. CDR3 region: CASSLLCANTESFF. Written as DNA, the CDR3 is TGTGCCAGCAGTTTATTATGTGCGAACACTGAATCTTTCTTT. The V call is TRBV27, the J call TRBJ1-1; D remains unclear. Germline CDR1 MNHEY, CDR2 SMNVEV (reference sequence). This CDR3 contains 14 residues.

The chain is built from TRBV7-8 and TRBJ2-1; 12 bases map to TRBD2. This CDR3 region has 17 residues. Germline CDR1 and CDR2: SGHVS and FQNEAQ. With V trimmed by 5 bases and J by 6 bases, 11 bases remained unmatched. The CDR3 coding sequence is TGTGCCAGCAGCCGACTAGCGGGAGCGGCCGGAGGCAATGAGCAGTTCTTC. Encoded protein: CASSRLAGAAGGNEQFF.

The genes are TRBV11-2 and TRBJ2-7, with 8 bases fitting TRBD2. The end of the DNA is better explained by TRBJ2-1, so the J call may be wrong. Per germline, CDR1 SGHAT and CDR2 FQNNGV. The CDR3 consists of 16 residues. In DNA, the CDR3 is TGTGCCAGCAGCTTAGATCTAGCGGGCCAGTACAATGAGCAGTTCTTC. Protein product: CASSLDLAGQYNEQFF.

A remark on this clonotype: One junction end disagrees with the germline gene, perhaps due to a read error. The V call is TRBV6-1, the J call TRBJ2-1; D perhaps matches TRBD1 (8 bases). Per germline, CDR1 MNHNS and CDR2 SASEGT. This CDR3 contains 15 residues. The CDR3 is CGRGPGGGPQETQYF. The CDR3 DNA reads TGTGGCAGGGGGCCTGGGGGGGGTCCCCAAGAGACGCAGTATTTC.

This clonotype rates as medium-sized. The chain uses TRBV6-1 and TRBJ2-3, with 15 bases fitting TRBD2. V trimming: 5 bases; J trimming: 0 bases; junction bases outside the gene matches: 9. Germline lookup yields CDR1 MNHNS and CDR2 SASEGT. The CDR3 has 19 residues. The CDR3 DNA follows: TGTGCCAGCAGTAGTGGGACTAGCGGGGGGCCTCTGAGCACAGATACGCAGTATTTT. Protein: CASSSGTSGGPLSTDTQYF.

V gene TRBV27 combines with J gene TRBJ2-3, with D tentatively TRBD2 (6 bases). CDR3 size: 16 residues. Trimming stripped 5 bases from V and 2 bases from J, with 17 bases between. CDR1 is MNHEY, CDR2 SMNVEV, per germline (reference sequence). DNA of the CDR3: TGTGCCAGCAGTCCGGGGGAGCGGAGAAACACAGATACGCAGTATTTT. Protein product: CASSPGERRNTDTQYF.

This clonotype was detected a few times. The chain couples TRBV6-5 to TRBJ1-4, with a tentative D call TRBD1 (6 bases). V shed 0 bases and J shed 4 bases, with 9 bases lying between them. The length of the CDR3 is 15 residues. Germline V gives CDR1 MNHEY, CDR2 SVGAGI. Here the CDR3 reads CASSYSGQINEKLFF. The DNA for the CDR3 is TGTGCCAGCAGTTACTCGGGACAAATTAATGAAAAACTGTTTTTT.

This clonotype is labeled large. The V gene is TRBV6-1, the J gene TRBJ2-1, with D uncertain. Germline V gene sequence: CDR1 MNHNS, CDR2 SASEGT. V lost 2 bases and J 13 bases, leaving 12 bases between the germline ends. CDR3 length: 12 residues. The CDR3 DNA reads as TGTGCCAGCAGTGAATATCGCGGCTCTCAGTTCTTC. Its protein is CASSEYRGSQFF.

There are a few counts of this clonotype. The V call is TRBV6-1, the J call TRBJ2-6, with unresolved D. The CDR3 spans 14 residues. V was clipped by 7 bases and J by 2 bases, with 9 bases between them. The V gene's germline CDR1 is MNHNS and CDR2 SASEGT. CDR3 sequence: CASTRLTGANVLTF. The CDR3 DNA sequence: TGTGCCAGCACTAGGCTCACTGGGGCCAACGTCCTGACTTTC.

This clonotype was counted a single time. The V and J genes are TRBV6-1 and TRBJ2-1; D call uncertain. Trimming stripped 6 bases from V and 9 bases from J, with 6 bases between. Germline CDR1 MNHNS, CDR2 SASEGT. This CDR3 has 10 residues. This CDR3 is CASRTGEQFF. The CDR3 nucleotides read TGTGCCAGCAGGACCGGTGAGCAGTTCTTC.

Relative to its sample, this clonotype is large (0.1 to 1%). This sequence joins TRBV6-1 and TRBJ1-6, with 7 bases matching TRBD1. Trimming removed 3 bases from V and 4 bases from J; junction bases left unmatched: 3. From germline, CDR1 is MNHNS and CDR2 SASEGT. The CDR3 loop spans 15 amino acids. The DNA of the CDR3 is TGTGCCAGCAGTGAGGGACAGACATATAATTCACCCCTCCACTTT. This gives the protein CASSEGQTYNSPLHF.

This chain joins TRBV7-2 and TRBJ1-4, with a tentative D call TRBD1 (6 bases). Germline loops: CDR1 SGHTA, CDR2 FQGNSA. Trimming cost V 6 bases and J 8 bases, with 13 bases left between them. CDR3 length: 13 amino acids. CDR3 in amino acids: CASSQGGYEKLFF. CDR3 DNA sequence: TGTGCCAGCAGTCAAGGGGGGTACGAAAAACTGTTTTTT. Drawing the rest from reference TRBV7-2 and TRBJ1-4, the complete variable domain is GAGVSQSPSNKVTEKGKDVELRCDPISGHTALYWYRQSLGQGLEFLIYFQGNSAPDKSGLPSDRFSAERTGGSVSTLTIQRTQQEDSAVYLCASSQGGYEKLFFGSGTQLSVL.

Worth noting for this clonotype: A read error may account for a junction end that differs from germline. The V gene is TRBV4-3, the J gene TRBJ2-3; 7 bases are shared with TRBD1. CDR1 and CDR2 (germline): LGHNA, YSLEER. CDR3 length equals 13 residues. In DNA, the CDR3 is TGCGCCAGCAGCCAAGATGGGACAGATACGCAGTATTTC. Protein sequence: CASSQDGTDTQYF.

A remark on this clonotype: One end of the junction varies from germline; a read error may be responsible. This CDR3 is CASSGWGWGNTEELFF. In nucleotides, the CDR3 is TGTGCCAGCAGTGGTTGGGGCTGGGGGAACACCGAGGAGCTGTTTTTT. The genes are TRBV6-1 and TRBJ2-2; D assignment may be TRBD1 or TRBD2 (5 bases each). Germline V lookup: CDR1 MNHNS, CDR2 SASEGT. The CDR3 runs 16 residues.

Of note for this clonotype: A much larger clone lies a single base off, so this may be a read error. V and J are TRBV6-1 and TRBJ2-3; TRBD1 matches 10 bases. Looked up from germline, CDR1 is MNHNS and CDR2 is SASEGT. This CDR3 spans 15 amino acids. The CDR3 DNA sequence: TGTACCAGCAGGGGACAGGGGATTAGCACAGATACGCAGTATTTT. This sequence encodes CTSRGQGISTDTQYF.

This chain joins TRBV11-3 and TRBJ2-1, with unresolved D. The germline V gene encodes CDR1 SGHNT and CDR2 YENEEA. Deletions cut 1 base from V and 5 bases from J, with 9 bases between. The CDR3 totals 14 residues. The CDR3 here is CASSLGADHNEQFF. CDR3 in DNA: TGTGCCAGCAGCTTAGGGGCCGATCACAATGAGCAGTTCTTC.

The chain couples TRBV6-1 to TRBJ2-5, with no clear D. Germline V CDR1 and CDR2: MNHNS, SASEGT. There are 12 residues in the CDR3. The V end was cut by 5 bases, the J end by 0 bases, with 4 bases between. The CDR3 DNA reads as TGTGCCAGCAGTCAGAACCAAGAGACCCAGTACTTC. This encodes CASSQNQETQYF.

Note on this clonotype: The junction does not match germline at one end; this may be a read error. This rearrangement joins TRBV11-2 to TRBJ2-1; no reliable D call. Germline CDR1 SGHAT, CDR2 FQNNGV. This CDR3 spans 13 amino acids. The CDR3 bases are TGTGCCAACAGCTTTGACGAAAACAATGAGCAGTTCTTC. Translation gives CANSFDENNEQFF.

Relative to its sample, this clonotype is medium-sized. CDR3 sequence: CASRGLAGPLNEQFF. The CDR3 DNA follows: TGCGCCAGCAGGGGACTAGCGGGACCCCTCAATGAGCAGTTCTTC. This chain uses TRBV10-2 with TRBJ2-1; 13 bases fit TRBD2. CDR1 WSHSY and CDR2 SAAADI come from the germline V gene. The CDR3 runs 15 residues. V lost 6 bases, J lost 6 bases, and 5 bases stayed unmatched.

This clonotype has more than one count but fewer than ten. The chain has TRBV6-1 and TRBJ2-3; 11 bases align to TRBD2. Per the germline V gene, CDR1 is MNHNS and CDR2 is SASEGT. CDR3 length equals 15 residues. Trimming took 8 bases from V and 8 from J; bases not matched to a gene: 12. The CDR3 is CASRQAIAGGFTQYF. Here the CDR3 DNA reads TGTGCCAGCCGTCAAGCGATAGCGGGAGGGTTTACGCAGTATTTT.

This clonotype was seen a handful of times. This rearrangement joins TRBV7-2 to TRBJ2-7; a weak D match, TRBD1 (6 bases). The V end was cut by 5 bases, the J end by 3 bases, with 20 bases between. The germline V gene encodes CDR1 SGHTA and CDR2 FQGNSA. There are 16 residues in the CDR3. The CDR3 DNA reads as TGTGCCAGCAGCCCCCCAGCAAACAGGGCGGGCTACGAGCAGTACTTC. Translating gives CASSPPANRAGYEQYF. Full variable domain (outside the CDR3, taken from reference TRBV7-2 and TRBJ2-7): GAGVSQSPSNKVTEKGKDVELRCDPISGHTALYWYRQSLGQGLEFLIYFQGNSAPDKSGLPSDRFSAERTGGSVSTLTIQRTQQEDSAVYLCASSPPANRAGYEQYFGPGTRLTVT.

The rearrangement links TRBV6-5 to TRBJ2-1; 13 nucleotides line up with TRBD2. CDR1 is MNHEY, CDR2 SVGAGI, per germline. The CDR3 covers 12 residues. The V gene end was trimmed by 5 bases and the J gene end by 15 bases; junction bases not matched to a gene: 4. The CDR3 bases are TGTGCCAGCAGTACTACTAGCGGGAGGGTGTTCTTC. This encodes CASSTTSGRVFF.

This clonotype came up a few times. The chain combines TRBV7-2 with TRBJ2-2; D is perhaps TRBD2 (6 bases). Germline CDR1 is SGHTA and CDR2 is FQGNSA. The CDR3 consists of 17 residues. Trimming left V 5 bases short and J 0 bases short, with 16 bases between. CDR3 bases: TGTGCCAGCAGCCCAGGCTATCTAGCGACGAACACCGGGGAGCTGTTTTTT. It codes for CASSPGYLATNTGELFF.

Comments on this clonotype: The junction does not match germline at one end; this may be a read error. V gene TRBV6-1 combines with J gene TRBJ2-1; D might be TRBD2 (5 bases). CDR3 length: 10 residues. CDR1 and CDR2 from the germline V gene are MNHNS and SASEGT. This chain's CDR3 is CASRAGEQFF. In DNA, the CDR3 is TGTGCCAGCAGGGCCGGGGAGCAGTTCTTT.

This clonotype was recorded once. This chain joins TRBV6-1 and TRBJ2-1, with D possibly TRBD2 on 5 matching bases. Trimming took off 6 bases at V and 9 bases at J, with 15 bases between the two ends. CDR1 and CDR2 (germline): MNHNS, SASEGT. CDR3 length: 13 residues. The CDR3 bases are TGTGCCAGCAGCATCATGGGCGGGCTTGAGCAGTTCTTC. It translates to CASSIMGGLEQFF.

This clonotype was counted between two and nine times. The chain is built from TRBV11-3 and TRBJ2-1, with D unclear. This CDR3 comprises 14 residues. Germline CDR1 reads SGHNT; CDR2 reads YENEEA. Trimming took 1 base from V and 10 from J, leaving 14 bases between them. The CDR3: CASSLGRTVGEQFF. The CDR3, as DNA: TGTGCCAGCAGCTTAGGAAGGACCGTCGGGGAGCAGTTCTTC.

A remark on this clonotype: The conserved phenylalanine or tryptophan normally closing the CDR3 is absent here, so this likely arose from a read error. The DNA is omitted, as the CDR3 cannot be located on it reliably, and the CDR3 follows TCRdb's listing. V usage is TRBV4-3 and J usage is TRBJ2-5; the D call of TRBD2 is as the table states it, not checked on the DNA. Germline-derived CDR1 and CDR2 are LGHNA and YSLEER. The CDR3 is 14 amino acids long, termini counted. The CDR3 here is CASSQSALVEGGAG.

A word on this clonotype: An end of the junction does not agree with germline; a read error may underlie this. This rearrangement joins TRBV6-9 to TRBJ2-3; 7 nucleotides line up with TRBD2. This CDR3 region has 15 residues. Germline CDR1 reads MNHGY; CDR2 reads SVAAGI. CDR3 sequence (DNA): TGTGCCAGGGGGCCTGGGGGGGGTGCCACAGAGACGCAGTATTTC. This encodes CARGPGGGATETQYF.